The 29 T cell receptor beta chains below all came from one sample that was sequenced in a study of regulatory T cells in long-lasting Graves disease. The time point is: persistent/refractory GD, antithyroid drugs over 5 years with positive TRAb. PBMC RNA served as the TCR library source. Combining iRepertoire HTBI primers with Arm-PCR of CDR3 regions, the authors built TCR beta libraries. TCRdb independently ran MiXCR on the multiplex PCR reads; one entry per CDR3 protein. The repertoire consists of some 470,000 distinct CDR3 sequences, with about a fifth occurring once and the leading ten covering roughly 7.1%. The sample here was peripheral blood mononuclear cells (PBMCs), taken when the disease was refractory, from a patient treated with antithyroid drugs. The source of these receptors is a female donor with Graves disease.

Only a few counts were recorded for this clonotype. A read error may account for a junction end that differs from germline. The chain couples TRBV5-1 to TRBJ2-7; no reliable D call. CDR3 length: 14 amino acids. Looked up from germline, CDR1 is SGHRS and CDR2 is YFSETQ. This CDR3 is CASSLGQETYEQYF. CDR3 in DNA: TGTGCCAGCAGCTTAGGGCAGGAAACCTACGAGCAGTACTTC.

V usage is TRBV4-1 and J usage is TRBJ1-1, with D unclear. V was shortened by 0 bases and J by 1 base, with 9 bases between the two germline ends. Germline V CDR1 and CDR2: MGHRA, YSYEKL. The CDR3 runs to 15 residues. CDR3 region: CASSQDQDPNTEAFF. In DNA form, the CDR3 reads TGCGCCAGCAGCCAAGATCAGGACCCGAACACTGAAGCTTTCTTT.

The sample holds one count of this clonotype. The chain carries TRBV13 and TRBJ2-1; 7 positions match TRBD2. With V trimmed by 8 bases and J by 6 bases, 19 bases remained unmatched. The CDR3 spans 17 residues. Germline V gives CDR1 PRHDT, CDR2 FYEKMQ (reference sequence). The CDR3 nucleotides read TGTGCCAGCTCCCCAGCAGGGAGGGCAAACCTACGCAATGAGCAGTTCTTC. This sequence encodes CASSPAGRANLRNEQFF.

This chain joins TRBV5-6 and TRBJ2-1; D gene unclear. There are 12 residues in the CDR3. The V gene's germline CDR1 is SGHDT and CDR2 YYEEEE. Between the trimmed V and J ends, which lost 1 base and 6 bases, there was a span of 5 bases. CDR3 bases: TGTGCCAGCAGCTTGATAAGCAATGAGCAGTTCTTC. Translated: CASSLISNEQFF. Full variable domain (remainder filled in from reference TRBV5-6 and TRBJ2-1): DAGVTQSPTHLIKTRGQQVTLRCSPKSGHDTVSWYQQALGQGPQFIFQYYEEEERQRGNFPDRFSGHQFPNYSSELNVNALLLGDSALYLCASSLISNEQFFGPGTRLTVL.

This clonotype was observed at least ten times. The gene calls are TRBV28 and TRBJ1-2; D is ambiguous. V shed 5 bases and J shed 3 bases, with 13 bases lying between them. Looked up from germline, CDR1 is MDHEN and CDR2 is SYDVKM. This CDR3 has 14 amino acids. Here the CDR3 DNA reads TGTGCCAGCAGTCTTTTGAGGGCCCACTATGGCTACACCTTC. This translates into CASSLLRAHYGYTF.

DNA of the CDR3: TGCGCCAGCAGCTTGAGTCCGTTTAATAATTCACCCCTCCACTTT. Translating gives CASSLSPFNNSPLHF. The rearrangement uses TRBV5-1 and TRBJ1-6; no firm D call. The CDR3 loop spans 15 amino acids. Germline CDR1 is SGHRS and CDR2 is YFSETQ. Trimming stripped 1 base from V and 5 bases from J, with 10 bases between. The full variable domain, with the rest looked up from reference TRBV5-1 and TRBJ1-6, is KAGVTQTPRYLIKTRGQQVTLSCSPISGHRSVSWYQQTPGQGLQFLFEYFSETQRNKGNFPGRFSGRQFSNSRSEMNVSTLELGDSALYLCASSLSPFNNSPLHFGNGTRLTVT.

This clonotype occurred many times. This chain links TRBV7-9 with TRBJ1-1, with D possibly being TRBD1 (6 bases). V lost 5 bases and J 0 bases, leaving 13 bases between the germline ends. Germline V gene lookup returns CDR1 SEHNR and CDR2 FQNEAQ (reference sequence). This CDR3 is 15 amino acids long. The CDR3: CASSLFDRLNTEAFF. The CDR3 bases are TGTGCCAGCAGCCTATTCGACAGGTTGAACACTGAAGCTTTCTTT.

This clonotype showed up just a few times. The chain combines TRBV6-1 with TRBJ1-4, with a possible D match to TRBD1 (5 bases). Trimming took off 6 bases at V and 10 bases at J, with 24 bases between the two ends. Germline lookup yields CDR1 MNHNS and CDR2 SASEGT. The CDR3 consists of 16 residues. The CDR3 sequence: CASRGGGATTWAKLFF. The CDR3, as DNA: TGTGCCAGCAGGGGCGGAGGGGCCACGACATGGGCAAAACTGTTTTTT.

Points on this clonotype: This may arise from a read error, as a much more abundant clone is one base away. The rearrangement links TRBV12-3 or TRBV12-4 to TRBJ1-3, with 7 bases identical to TRBD1. V lost 10 bases, J lost 8 bases, and 8 bases stayed unmatched. CDR3 size: 12 residues. The CDR3 bases are TGTGCCATCAACGAACAGGGGCACACCATATATTTT. Its protein is CAINEQGHTIYF.

Comment on this clonotype: This sequence may be a read error, since a much larger clone differs from it by one base. The rearrangement links TRBV27 to TRBJ2-2; a weak D match, TRBD2 (6 bases). Germline values: CDR1 MNHEY, CDR2 SMNVEV (reference sequence). The CDR3 contains 15 residues. The CDR3 protein is CVSSRDSMNTGELFF. CDR3 bases: TGTGTCAGCAGCCGGGACTCCATGAACACCGGGGAGCTGTTTTTT.

There are a few counts of this clonotype. The chain joins TRBV19 to TRBJ1-1; 7 positions agree with TRBD1. The germline V gene has CDR1 LNHDA and CDR2 SQIVND (reference sequence). The V gene end was trimmed by 5 bases and the J gene end by 0 bases; junction bases not matched to a gene: 6. There are 15 residues in the CDR3. The CDR3 sequence is CASSSKTGMNTEAFF. The CDR3, as DNA: TGTGCCAGTAGTTCCAAGACAGGGATGAACACTGAAGCTTTCTTT.

This clonotype was detected only a few times. This chain uses TRBV30 with TRBJ1-1; D not certain. The germline CDR1 and CDR2 sequences are GTSNPN and SVGIG (reference sequence). This CDR3 has 14 residues. V lost 3 bases and J 4 bases, leaving 15 bases between the germline ends. The CDR3 protein is CAWRVGGHSTEAFF. In nucleotides, the CDR3 is TGTGCCTGGAGGGTGGGAGGGCATAGCACTGAAGCTTTCTTT.

The sample holds a few counts of this clonotype. The CDR3 protein is CASSQDLGGEQYF. The CDR3 coding sequence is TGTGCCAGCAGCCAAGATCTAGGCGGCGAGCAGTACTTC. The chain combines TRBV14 with TRBJ2-7; no clear D. This CDR3 spans 13 amino acids. The germline V gene has CDR1 SGHDN and CDR2 FVKESK. The V and J ends lost 0 bases and 6 bases respectively, with 9 bases between them.

This chain links TRBV29-1 with TRBJ1-2, with D possibly matching TRBD1 (5 bases). CDR1 SQVTM and CDR2 ANQGSEA come from the germline V gene. V gave up 4 bases and J gave up 1 base, with 7 bases separating them. There are 12 residues in the CDR3. The CDR3 DNA sequence: TGCAGCGTTGTCGACAGTAACTATGGCTACACCTTC. This codes for CSVVDSNYGYTF.

The J gene is TRBJ2-7, the V gene TRBV19, with 11 nucleotides matching TRBD1. This CDR3 is 15 amino acids long. From germline, CDR1 is LNHDA and CDR2 SQIVND (reference sequence). V was pared by 1 base and J by 6 bases, with 5 bases of the junction left unmatched. The CDR3 region is CASSIGGQGACEQYF. CDR3 nucleotide sequence: TGTGCCAGTAGTATAGGTGGACAGGGGGCCTGCGAGCAGTACTTC.

This clonotype has ten or more counts. V gene TRBV28 combines with J gene TRBJ2-7; 8 nucleotides align to TRBD1. The V gene end was trimmed by 6 bases and the J gene end by 0 bases; junction bases not matched to a gene: 7. This CDR3 is 15 amino acids long. Germline assignment: CDR1 MDHEN and CDR2 SYDVKM. CDR3 loop: CASSLGQASSYEQYF. CDR3 coding DNA: TGTGCCAGCAGCCTGGGACAGGCGAGCTCCTACGAGCAGTACTTC.

About this clonotype itself: A clone one base away is much larger, so this may be a read error. This rearrangement joins TRBV28 to TRBJ2-7; D uncertain. This CDR3 comprises 14 residues. Germline-derived CDR1 and CDR2 are MDHEN and SYDVKM. V was clipped by 5 bases and J by 3 bases, with 14 bases between them. CDR3 region: CASSIVIGIYEQYF. In DNA, the CDR3 is TGTGCCAGCAGTATTGTGATAGGGATCTACGAGCAGTACTTC.

This clonotype has ten or more counts. The genes are TRBV28 and TRBJ2-4, with D unclear. Trimming removed 6 bases at V and 2 bases at J, with 11 bases between. This CDR3 comprises 14 residues. The germline V gene encodes CDR1 MDHEN and CDR2 SYDVKM. CDR3 nucleotide sequence: TGTGCCAGCAGATCGGGCGGAACCAAAAACATTCAGTACTTC. This codes for CASRSGGTKNIQYF.

This clonotype has more than one count but fewer than ten. A much larger clone sits a single nucleotide away, making a read error possible. The CDR3 DNA follows: TGTGCCAGCAGTTTCAATGCTAGAAGAGAGACCCGGTACTTC. This translates into CASSFNARRETRYF. The V call is TRBV28, the J call TRBJ2-5; D is uncertain. The CDR3 contains 14 residues. Germline loops: CDR1 MDHEN, CDR2 SYDVKM.

The J gene is TRBJ1-1, the V gene TRBV5-5; maybe TRBD1 (5 bases). Per germline, CDR1 SGHKS and CDR2 YYEKEE (reference sequence). The V gene lost 0 bases and the J gene lost 5 bases, with 14 bases spanning the gap. CDR3 length: 15 amino acids. CDR3 sequence (DNA): TGTGCCAGCAGCTTGGATGTCGGGGGTGGGACTGAAGCTTTCTTT. Its protein product is CASSLDVGGGTEAFF.

There are many counts of this clonotype. This rearrangement joins TRBV27 to TRBJ2-5; tentative D call: TRBD1 (6 bases). CDR1 and CDR2 (germline): MNHEY, SMNVEV (reference sequence). CDR3 length equals 14 residues. V shed 3 bases and J shed 4 bases, with 12 bases lying between them. CDR3 nucleotide sequence: TGTGCCAGCAGTTTGAACAGGGTGACAGAGACCCAGTACTTC. Its protein product is CASSLNRVTETQYF.

This clonotype was recorded many times. The V and J genes are TRBV3-1 and TRBJ1-1, with TRBD1 as a possible D gene (5 bases). Trimming cost V 4 bases and J 4 bases, with 10 bases left between them. This CDR3 contains 13 residues. The germline V gene encodes CDR1 LGHDT and CDR2 YNNKEL (reference sequence). The CDR3 loop reads CASSRPGTTEAFF. CDR3 nucleotide sequence: TGTGCCAGCAGCCGGCCAGGGACCACTGAAGCTTTCTTT.

This clonotype is a singleton in its sample. This chain's CDR3 is CASSYLRQGANYGYTF. The CDR3 nucleotides are TGTGCCAGCAGTTACCTCAGACAGGGGGCCAACTATGGCTACACCTTC. The J gene is TRBJ1-2, the V gene TRBV6-2 or TRBV6-3, with TRBD1 matching 10 bases. This CDR3 spans 16 amino acids. Germline CDR1 and CDR2: MNHEY and SVGEGT. V lost 2 bases, J lost 2 bases, and 5 bases stayed unmatched.

This clonotype was counted ten times or more. The chain employs TRBV2 and TRBJ2-2; weak D call: TRBD1 (6 bases). CDR3 length equals 12 residues. Trimming left V 6 bases short and J 8 bases short, with 10 bases between. Germline lookup yields CDR1 SNHLY and CDR2 FYNNEI. CDR3 region: CASSRTVGELFF. CDR3 sequence (DNA): TGTGCCAGCAGCAGGACAGTTGGGGAGCTGTTTTTT.

This sequence joins TRBV7-2 and TRBJ2-1; the match to TRBD2 covers 12 bases. The V gene's germline CDR1 is SGHTA and CDR2 FQGNSA. With V trimmed by 4 bases and J by 9 bases, 10 bases remained unmatched. The CDR3 sequence is 16 residues long. DNA of the CDR3: TGTGCCAGCAGCTCCCTGACTAGCGGGAGAAATCTTGAGCAGTTCTTC. Residues: CASSSLTSGRNLEQFF.

The V call is TRBV10-3, the J call TRBJ2-7; no firm D call. CDR1 and CDR2 from the germline V gene are ENHRY and SYGVKD. CDR3 length: 13 residues. Trimming removed 4 bases from V and 3 bases from J, with 10 bases in between. CDR3 loop: CAISGGIGYEQYF. CDR3 nucleotides: TGTGCCATCAGTGGGGGTATCGGCTACGAGCAGTACTTC.

This clonotype was counted between two and nine times. The V gene is TRBV6-9, the J gene TRBJ1-1; perhaps TRBD1 as D (6 bases). CDR1 and CDR2 (germline): MNHGY, SVAAGI. The CDR3 sequence is 12 residues long. V was shortened by 3 bases and J by 8 bases, with 10 bases between the two germline ends. The CDR3 DNA is TGTGCCAGCAGTTACCAGGGGCCCGAAGCTTTCTTT. Its translation: CASSYQGPEAFF.

This clonotype appeared many times. This sequence joins TRBV6-5 and TRBJ2-7; 7 nucleotides agree with TRBD1. After removal of 2 bases from V and 4 bases from J, the junction contained 8 bases not matched to a gene. Germline values: CDR1 MNHEY, CDR2 SVGAGI. This CDR3 has 15 amino acids. This chain's CDR3 is CASSYGQAGVYEQYF. CDR3 DNA sequence: TGTGCCAGCAGTTACGGACAGGCGGGCGTGTACGAGCAGTACTTC.

Turning to this clonotype: With only one base between it and a far larger clone, this is likely a read error. The final CDR3 position lacks the conserved phenylalanine or tryptophan, pointing to a likely read error. This rearrangement joins TRBV10-3 to TRBJ2-7; 9 nucleotides line up with TRBD1. This CDR3 spans 13 amino acids. Germline V gene sequence: CDR1 ENHRY, CDR2 SYGVKD. The CDR3 sequence: CASSGDRDYEQYL. The CDR3 DNA sequence: TGTGCCAGCAGTGGGGACAGGGATTACGAGCAGTACCTC.